This is a list of T cell receptor beta chains from one sample in a study of OX40 agonist ivuxolimab in advanced cancers. Here immunoSEQ multiplex PCR was the method, and the copy in TCRdb shows in-frame clones only, minus some. The table has more than 50,000 clones, about 85% seen once; the top ten hold about 4%. The sample consisted of CD4+ or CD8+ T cells sorted from blood, taken in a trial of the OX40 agonist ivuxolimab. Receptors were obtained from an adult with an advanced solid tumor such as melanoma, head and neck, liver or kidney cancer. CDR3s include the opening cysteine and the closing phenylalanine or tryptophan. Each record gives: D gene, V gene, J gene, CDR3 protein. D genes are given only for firm matches.

d_call: .; v_call: TRBV11-2; j_call: TRBJ2-3; cdr3_aa: CASSIGQSKLTDTQYF
d_call: .; v_call: TRBV10-1; j_call: TRBJ2-1; cdr3_aa: CASSSDSYNEQFF
d_call: .; v_call: TRBV6-1; j_call: TRBJ1-3; cdr3_aa: CASSPTGSSGNTIYF
d_call: .; v_call: TRBV6-5; j_call: TRBJ2-3; cdr3_aa: CASRGSTDTQYF
d_call: .; v_call: TRBV29-1; j_call: TRBJ1-6; cdr3_aa: CSYGAEPNSPLHF
d_call: TRBD2; v_call: TRBV7-9; j_call: TRBJ2-7; cdr3_aa: CASSLVSGGVREQYF
d_call: .; v_call: TRBV6-5; j_call: TRBJ1-1; cdr3_aa: CASSLVDRLSEAFF
d_call: .; v_call: TRBV6-1; j_call: TRBJ2-1; cdr3_aa: CASSEADLRSGSPNEQFF
d_call: .; v_call: TRBV6-6; j_call: TRBJ2-7; cdr3_aa: CASSYGSGSSYEQYF
d_call: .; v_call: TRBV7-3; j_call: TRBJ1-2; cdr3_aa: CASSLGAGSYGYTF
d_call: .; v_call: TRBV27; j_call: TRBJ1-1; cdr3_aa: CASSLDNVGNTEAFF
d_call: TRBD1; v_call: TRBV27; j_call: TRBJ1-2; cdr3_aa: CASSLGQGGGYTF
d_call: .; v_call: TRBV2; j_call: TRBJ1-1; cdr3_aa: CASSEGAGWNTEAFF
d_call: .; v_call: TRBV30; j_call: TRBJ1-4; cdr3_aa: CAWTGQRWAANEKLFF
d_call: .; v_call: TRBV30; j_call: TRBJ1-1; cdr3_aa: CASGRGNTEAFF
d_call: TRBD1; v_call: TRBV5-1; j_call: TRBJ1-2; cdr3_aa: CASSLPGQDGYTF
d_call: TRBD2; v_call: TRBV5-8; j_call: TRBJ2-3; cdr3_aa: CASSRGTSGGSDTQYF
d_call: TRBD1; v_call: TRBV5-6; j_call: TRBJ1-2; cdr3_aa: CASSLGTGGYYGYTF
d_call: TRBD1; v_call: TRBV29-1; j_call: TRBJ1-6; cdr3_aa: CSARTGGDNSPLHF
d_call: TRBD2; v_call: TRBV10-3; j_call: TRBJ2-1; cdr3_aa: CAISESLAGVVYNEQFF
d_call: .; v_call: TRBV10-3; j_call: TRBJ1-5; cdr3_aa: CAINPDSNQPQHF
d_call: .; v_call: TRBV18; j_call: TRBJ1-6; cdr3_aa: CASHTGLRSPLHF
d_call: .; v_call: TRBV5-4; j_call: TRBJ2-1; cdr3_aa: CASSLRSQANEQFF
d_call: .; v_call: TRBV5-1; j_call: TRBJ2-7; cdr3_aa: CASSLEVLPNRIYEQYF
d_call: .; v_call: TRBV28; j_call: TRBJ1-1; cdr3_aa: CASSPGGASTEAFF
d_call: TRBD1; v_call: TRBV7-3; j_call: TRBJ1-6; cdr3_aa: CASSLLKQGINSPLHF
d_call: .; v_call: TRBV6-1; j_call: TRBJ1-2; cdr3_aa: CASSEEIYGYTF
d_call: TRBD1; v_call: TRBV23-1; j_call: TRBJ2-1; cdr3_aa: CASSHPRGPDTYNEQFF
d_call: TRBD2; v_call: TRBV28; j_call: TRBJ2-7; cdr3_aa: CASSRGGPQQYF